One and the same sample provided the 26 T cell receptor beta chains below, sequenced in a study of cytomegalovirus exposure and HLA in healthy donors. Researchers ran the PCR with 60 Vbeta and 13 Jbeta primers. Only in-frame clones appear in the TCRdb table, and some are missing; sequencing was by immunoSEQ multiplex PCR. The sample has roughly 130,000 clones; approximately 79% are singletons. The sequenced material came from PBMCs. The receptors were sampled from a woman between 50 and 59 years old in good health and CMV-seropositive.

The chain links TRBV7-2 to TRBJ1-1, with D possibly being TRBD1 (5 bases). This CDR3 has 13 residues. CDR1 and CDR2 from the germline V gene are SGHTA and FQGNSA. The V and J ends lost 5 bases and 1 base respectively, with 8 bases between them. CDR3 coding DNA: TGTGCCAGCAGCCAGGGTTGGAACACTGAAGCTTTCTTT. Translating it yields CASSQGWNTEAFF. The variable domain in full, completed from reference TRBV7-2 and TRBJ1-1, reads GAGVSQSPSNKVTEKGKDVELRCDPISGHTALYWYRQSLGQGLEFLIYFQGNSAPDKSGLPSDRFSAERTGGSVSTLTIQRTQQEDSAVYLCASSQGWNTEAFFGQGTRLTVV.

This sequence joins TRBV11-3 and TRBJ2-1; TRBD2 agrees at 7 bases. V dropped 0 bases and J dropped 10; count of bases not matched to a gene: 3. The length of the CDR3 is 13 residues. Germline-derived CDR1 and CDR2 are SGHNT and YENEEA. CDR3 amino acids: CASSLEGRGEQFF. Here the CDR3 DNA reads TGTGCCAGCAGCTTAGAAGGGCGGGGGGAGCAGTTCTTC. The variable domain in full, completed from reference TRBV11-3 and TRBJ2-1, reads EAGVVQSPRYKIIEKKQPVAFWCNPISGHNTLYWYLQNLGQGPELLIRYENEEAVDDSQLPKDRFSAERLKGVDSTLKIQPAELGDSAVYLCASSLEGRGEQFFGPGTRLTVL.

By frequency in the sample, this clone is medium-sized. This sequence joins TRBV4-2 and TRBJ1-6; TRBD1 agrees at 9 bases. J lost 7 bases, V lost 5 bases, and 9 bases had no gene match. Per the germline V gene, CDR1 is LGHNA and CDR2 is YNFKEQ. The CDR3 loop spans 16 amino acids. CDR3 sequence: CASSITTGGENSPLHF. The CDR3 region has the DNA TGTGCCAGCAGCATAACTACAGGGGGCGAGAATTCACCCCTCCACTTT.

In DNA, the CDR3 is TGTGCCAGCAGCCGACTGGGACAGGGTTTACCCCTCCACTTT. Translation: CASSRLGQGLPLHF. V is TRBV11-2 and J is TRBJ1-6, with TRBD1 matching over 9 bases. Germline CDR1 and CDR2: SGHAT and FQNNGV. This CDR3 has 14 amino acids. The V and J ends lost 5 bases and 12 bases, in that order; junction bases with no gene match: 8.

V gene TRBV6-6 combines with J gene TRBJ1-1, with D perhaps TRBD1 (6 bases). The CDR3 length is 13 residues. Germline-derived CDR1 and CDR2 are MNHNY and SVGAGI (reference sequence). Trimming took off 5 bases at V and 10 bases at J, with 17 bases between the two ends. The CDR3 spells CASSHGEQGAAFF. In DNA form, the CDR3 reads TGTGCCAGCAGTCACGGAGAACAGGGAGCAGCTTTCTTT.

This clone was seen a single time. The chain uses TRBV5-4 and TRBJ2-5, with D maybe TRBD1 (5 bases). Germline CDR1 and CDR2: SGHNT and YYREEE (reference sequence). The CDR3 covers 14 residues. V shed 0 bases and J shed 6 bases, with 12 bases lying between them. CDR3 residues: CASSLGGRAKTQYF. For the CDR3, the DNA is TGTGCCAGCAGCTTGGGAGGCAGGGCGAAGACCCAGTACTTC.

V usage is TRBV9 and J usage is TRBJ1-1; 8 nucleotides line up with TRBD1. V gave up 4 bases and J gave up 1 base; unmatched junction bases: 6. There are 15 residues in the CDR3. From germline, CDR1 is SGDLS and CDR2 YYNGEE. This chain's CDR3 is CASSTLTGGNTEAFF. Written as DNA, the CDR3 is TGTGCCAGCAGCACCCTAACAGGGGGGAACACTGAAGCTTTCTTT.

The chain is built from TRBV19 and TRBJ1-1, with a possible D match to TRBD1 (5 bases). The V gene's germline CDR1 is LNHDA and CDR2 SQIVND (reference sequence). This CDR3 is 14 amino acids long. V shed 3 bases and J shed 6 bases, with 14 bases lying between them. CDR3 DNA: TGTGCCAGTAGTATCGGCCAGGGTTGGGCTGAAGCTTTCTTT. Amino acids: CASSIGQGWAEAFF.

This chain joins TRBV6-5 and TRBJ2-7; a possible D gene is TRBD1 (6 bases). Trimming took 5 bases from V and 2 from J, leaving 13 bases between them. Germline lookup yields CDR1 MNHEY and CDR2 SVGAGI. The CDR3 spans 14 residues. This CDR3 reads CASSGTQGAYEQYF. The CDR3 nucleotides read TGTGCCAGCAGTGGAACACAGGGAGCCTACGAGCAGTACTTC.

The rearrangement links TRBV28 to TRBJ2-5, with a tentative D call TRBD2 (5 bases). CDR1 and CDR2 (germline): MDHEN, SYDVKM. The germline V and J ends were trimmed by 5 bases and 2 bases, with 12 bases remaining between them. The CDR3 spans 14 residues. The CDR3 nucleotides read TGTGCCAGCAGTGAAACTAGGGATCAAGAGACCCAGTACTTC. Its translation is CASSETRDQETQYF.

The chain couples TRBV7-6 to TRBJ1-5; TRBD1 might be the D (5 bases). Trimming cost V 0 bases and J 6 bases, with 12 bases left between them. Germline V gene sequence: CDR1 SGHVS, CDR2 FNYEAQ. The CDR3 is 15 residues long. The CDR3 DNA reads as TGTGCCAGCAGCTTAGCGGCGGGGCAGGGTCAGCCCCAGCATTTT. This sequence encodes CASSLAAGQGQPQHF.

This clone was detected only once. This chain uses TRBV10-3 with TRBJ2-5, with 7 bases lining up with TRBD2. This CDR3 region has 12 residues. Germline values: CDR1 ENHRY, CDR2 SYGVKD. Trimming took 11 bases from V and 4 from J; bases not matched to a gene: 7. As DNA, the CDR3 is TGTGCCCTCCTGGGGGGGGGAGAGACCCAGTACTTC. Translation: CALLGGGETQYF.

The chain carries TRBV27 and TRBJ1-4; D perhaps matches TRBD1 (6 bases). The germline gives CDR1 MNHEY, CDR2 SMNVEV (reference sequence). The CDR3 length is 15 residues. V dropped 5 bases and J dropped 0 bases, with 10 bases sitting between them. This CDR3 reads CASSRQVTTNEKLFF. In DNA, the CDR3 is TGTGCCAGCAGTCGACAGGTTACAACTAATGAAAAACTGTTTTTT.

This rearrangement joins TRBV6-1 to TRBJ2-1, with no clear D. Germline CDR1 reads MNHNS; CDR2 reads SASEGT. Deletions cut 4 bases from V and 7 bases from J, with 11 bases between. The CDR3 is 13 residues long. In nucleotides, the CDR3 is TGTGCCAGCAGTGGAACAAACATTAATGAGCAGTTCTTC. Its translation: CASSGTNINEQFF.

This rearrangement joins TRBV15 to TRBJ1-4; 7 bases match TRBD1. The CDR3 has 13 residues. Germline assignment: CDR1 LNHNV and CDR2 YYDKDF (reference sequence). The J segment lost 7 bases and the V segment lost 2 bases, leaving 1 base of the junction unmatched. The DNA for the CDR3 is TGTGCCACCAGCAGAAGACAGGGTGAAAAACTGTTTTTT. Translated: CATSRRQGEKLFF.

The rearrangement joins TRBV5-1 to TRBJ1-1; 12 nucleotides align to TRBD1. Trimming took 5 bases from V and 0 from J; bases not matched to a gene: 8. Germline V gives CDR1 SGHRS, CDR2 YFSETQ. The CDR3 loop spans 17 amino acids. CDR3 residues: CASRGTGQGALNTEAFF. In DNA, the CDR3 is TGCGCCAGCAGGGGAACGGGACAGGGGGCTTTGAACACTGAAGCTTTCTTT.

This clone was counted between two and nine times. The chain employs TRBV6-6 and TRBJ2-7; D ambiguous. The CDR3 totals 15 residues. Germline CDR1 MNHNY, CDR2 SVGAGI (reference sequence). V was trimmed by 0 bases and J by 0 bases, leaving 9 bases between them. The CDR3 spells CASSYSAASSYEQYF. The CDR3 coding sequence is TGTGCCAGCAGTTACTCGGCAGCGAGCTCCTACGAGCAGTACTTC.

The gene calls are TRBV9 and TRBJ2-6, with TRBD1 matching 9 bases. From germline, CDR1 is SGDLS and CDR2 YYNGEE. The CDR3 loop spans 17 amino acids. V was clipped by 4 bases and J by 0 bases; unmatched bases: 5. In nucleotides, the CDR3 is TGTGCCAGCAGCCCCACAGGGGGCAGCTCTGGGGCCAACGTCCTGACTTTC. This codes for CASSPTGGSSGANVLTF.

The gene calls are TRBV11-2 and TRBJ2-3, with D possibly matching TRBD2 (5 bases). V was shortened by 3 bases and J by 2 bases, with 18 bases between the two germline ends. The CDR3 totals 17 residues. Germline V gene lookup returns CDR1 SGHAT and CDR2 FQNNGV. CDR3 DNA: TGTGCCAGCAGCTTGACGTCGAGGGCGGTCCTCACAGATACGCAGTATTTT. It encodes CASSLTSRAVLTDTQYF.

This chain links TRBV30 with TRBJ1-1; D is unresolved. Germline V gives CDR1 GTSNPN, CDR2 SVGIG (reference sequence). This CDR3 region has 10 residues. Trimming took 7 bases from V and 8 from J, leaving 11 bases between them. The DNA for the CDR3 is TGTGCCTTAGAGGCGGGCGAAGCTTTCTTT. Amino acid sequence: CALEAGEAFF. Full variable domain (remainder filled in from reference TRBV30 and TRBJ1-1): SQTIHQWPATLVQPVGSPLSLECTVEGTSNPNLYWYRQAAGRGLQLLFYSVGIGQISSEVPQNLSASRPQDRQFILSSKKLLLSDSGFYLCALEAGEAFFGQGTRLTVV.

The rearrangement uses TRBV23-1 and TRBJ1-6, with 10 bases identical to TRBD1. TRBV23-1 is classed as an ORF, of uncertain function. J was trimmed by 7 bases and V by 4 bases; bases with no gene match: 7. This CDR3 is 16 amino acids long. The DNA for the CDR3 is TGCGCCAGCAGTCGAGGGTGGGACAGGGGAAATTCACCCCTCCACTTT. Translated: CASSRGWDRGNSPLHF.

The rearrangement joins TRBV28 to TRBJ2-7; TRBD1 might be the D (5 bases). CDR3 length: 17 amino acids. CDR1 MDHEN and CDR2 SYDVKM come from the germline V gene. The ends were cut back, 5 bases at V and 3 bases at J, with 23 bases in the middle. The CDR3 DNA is TGTGCCAGCAGTCCCATTCCAGGGCAGTTACTTATCTACGAGCAGTACTTC. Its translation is CASSPIPGQLLIYEQYF.

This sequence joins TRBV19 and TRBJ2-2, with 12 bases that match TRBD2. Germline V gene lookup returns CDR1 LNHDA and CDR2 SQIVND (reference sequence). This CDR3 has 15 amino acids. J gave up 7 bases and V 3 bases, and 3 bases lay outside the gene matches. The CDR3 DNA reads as TGTGCCAGTAGTATCCTAGCGGGGGGGATCGGGGAGCTGTTTTTT. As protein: CASSILAGGIGELFF.

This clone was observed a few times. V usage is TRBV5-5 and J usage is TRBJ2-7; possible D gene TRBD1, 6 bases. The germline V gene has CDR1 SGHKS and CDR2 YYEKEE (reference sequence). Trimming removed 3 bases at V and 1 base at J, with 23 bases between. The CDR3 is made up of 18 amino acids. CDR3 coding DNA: TGTGCCAGCAGCTCACAGCCATATCTCAGGGGTGGTTCCTACGAGCAGTACTTC. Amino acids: CASSSQPYLRGGSYEQYF.

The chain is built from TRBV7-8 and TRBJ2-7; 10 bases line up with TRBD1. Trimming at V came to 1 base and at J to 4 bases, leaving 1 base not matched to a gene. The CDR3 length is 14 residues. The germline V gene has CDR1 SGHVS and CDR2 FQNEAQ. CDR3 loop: CASSLGDRGYEQYF. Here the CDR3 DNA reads TGTGCCAGCAGCTTAGGGGACAGGGGTTACGAGCAGTACTTC.

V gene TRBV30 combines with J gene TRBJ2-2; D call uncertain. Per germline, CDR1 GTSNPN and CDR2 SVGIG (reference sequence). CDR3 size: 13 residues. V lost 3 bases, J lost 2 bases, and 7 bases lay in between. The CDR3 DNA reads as TGTGCCTGGAGGCGGATTAACACCGGGGAGCTGTTTTTT. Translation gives CAWRRINTGELFF. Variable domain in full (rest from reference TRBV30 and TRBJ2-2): SQTIHQWPATLVQPVGSPLSLECTVEGTSNPNLYWYRQAAGRGLQLLFYSVGIGQISSEVPQNLSASRPQDRQFILSSKKLLLSDSGFYLCAWRRINTGELFFGEGSRLTVL.